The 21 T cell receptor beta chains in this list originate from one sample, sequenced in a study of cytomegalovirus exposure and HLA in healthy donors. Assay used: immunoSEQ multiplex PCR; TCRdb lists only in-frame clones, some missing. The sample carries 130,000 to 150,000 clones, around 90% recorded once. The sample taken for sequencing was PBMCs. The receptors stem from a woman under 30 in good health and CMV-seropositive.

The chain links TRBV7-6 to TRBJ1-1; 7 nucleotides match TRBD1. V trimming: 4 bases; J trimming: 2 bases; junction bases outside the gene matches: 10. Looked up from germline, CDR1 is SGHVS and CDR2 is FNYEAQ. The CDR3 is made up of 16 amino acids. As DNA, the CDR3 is TGTGCCAGCAGCTCCCAAAAACAGGGGCCAAACACTGAAGCTTTCTTT. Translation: CASSSQKQGPNTEAFF.

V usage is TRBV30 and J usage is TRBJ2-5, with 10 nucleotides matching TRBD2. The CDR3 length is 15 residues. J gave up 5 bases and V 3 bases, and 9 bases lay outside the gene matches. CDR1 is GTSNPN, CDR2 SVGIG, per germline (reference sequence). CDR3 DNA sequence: TGTGCCTGGAGGCCTCTAGCGGGAGTCCGTGAGACCCAGTACTTC. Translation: CAWRPLAGVRETQYF. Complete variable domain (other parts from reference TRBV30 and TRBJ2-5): SQTIHQWPATLVQPVGSPLSLECTVEGTSNPNLYWYRQAAGRGLQLLFYSVGIGQISSEVPQNLSASRPQDRQFILSSKKLLLSDSGFYLCAWRPLAGVRETQYFGPGTRLLVL.

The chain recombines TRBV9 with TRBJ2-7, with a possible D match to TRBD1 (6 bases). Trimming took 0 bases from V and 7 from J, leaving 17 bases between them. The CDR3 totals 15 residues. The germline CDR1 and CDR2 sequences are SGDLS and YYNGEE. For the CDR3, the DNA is TGTGCCAGCAGCGTAGAAGCCAGGGGCCCTCGAGAGCAGTACTTC. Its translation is CASSVEARGPREQYF.

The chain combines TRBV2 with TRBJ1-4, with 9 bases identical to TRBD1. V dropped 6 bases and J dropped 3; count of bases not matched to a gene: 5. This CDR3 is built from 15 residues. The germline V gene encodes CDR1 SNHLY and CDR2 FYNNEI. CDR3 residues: CASRATGGPNEKLFF. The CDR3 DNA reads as TGTGCCAGCAGGGCGACAGGGGGGCCTAATGAAAAACTGTTTTTT.

The CDR3 sequence is CASSPPGQGDEQYF. Here the CDR3 DNA reads TGTGCCAGCTCACCACCGGGACAAGGAGACGAGCAGTACTTC. The chain combines TRBV18 with TRBJ2-7; TRBD1 is a possible D gene (6 bases). This CDR3 contains 14 residues. Trimming left V 0 bases short and J 5 bases short, with 11 bases between. Germline values: CDR1 KGHSH, CDR2 LQKENI.

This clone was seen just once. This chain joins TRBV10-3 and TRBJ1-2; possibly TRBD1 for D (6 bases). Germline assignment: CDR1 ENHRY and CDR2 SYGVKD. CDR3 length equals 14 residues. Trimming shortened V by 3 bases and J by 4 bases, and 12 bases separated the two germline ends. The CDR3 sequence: CAISDQGLSYGYTF. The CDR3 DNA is TGTGCCATCAGTGACCAGGGGTTATCCTATGGCTACACCTTC.

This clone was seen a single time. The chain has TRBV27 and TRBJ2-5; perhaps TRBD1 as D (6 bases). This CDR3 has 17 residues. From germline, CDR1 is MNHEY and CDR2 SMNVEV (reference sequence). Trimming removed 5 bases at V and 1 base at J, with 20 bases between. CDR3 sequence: CASSPPRTARFQETQYF. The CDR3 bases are TGTGCCAGCAGTCCCCCCCGGACAGCGAGGTTCCAAGAGACCCAGTACTTC.

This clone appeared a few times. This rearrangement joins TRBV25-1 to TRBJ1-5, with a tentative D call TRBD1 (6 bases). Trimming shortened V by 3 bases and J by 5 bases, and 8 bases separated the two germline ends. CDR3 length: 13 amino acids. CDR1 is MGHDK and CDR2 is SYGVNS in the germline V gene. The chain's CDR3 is CASSEAGDQPQHF. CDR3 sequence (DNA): TGTGCCAGCAGTGAGGCAGGGGATCAGCCCCAGCATTTT.

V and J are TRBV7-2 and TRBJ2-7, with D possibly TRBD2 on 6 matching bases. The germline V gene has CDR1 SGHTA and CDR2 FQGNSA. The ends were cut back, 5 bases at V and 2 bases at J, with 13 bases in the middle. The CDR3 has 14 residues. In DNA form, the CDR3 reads TGTGCCAGCAGCCGAACTAGCCGAACCTACGAGCAGTACTTC. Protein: CASSRTSRTYEQYF. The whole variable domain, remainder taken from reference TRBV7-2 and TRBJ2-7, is GAGVSQSPSNKVTEKGKDVELRCDPISGHTALYWYRQSLGQGLEFLIYFQGNSAPDKSGLPSDRFSAERTGGSVSTLTIQRTQQEDSAVYLCASSRTSRTYEQYFGPGTRLTVT.

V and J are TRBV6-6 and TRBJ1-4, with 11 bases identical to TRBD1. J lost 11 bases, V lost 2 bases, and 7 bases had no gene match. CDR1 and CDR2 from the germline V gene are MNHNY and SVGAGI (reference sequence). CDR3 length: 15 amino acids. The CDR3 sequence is CASSYAGTGGDKLFF. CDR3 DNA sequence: TGTGCCAGCAGTTACGCTGGGACAGGGGGAGATAAACTGTTTTTT.

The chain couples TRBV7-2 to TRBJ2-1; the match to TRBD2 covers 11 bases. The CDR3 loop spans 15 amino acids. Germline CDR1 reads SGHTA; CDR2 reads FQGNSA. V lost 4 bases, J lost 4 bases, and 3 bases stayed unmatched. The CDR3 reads CASSSGLAGYNEQFF. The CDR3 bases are TGTGCCAGCAGCTCCGGACTAGCGGGTTACAATGAGCAGTTCTTC.

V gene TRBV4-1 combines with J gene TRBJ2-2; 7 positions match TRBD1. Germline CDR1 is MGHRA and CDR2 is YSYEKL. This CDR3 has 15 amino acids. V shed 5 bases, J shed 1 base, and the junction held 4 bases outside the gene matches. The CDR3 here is CASSKRQGNTGELFF. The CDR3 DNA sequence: TGCGCCAGCAGCAAAAGACAGGGGAACACCGGGGAGCTGTTTTTT.

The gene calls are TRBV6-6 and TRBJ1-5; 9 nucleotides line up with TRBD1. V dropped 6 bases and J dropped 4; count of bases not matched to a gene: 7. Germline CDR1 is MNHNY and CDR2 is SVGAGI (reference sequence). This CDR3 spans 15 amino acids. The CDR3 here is CASSGGQGLNQPQHF. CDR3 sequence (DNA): TGTGCCAGCAGCGGGGGACAGGGTCTAAATCAGCCCCAGCATTTT.

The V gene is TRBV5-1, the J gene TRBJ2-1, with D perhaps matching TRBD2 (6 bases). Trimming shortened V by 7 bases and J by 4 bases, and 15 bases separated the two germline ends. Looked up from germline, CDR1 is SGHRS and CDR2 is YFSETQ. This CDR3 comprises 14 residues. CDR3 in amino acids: CASSLGGGYNEQFF. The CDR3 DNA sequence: TGCGCCAGCTCCCTCGGCGGAGGGTACAATGAGCAGTTCTTC.

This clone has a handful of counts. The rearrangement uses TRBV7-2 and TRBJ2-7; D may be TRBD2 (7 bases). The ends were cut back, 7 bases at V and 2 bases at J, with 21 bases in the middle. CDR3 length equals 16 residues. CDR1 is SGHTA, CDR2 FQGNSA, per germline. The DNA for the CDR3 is TGTGCCAGCACCCGTCATAGCGAGCGGGACACCTACGAGCAGTACTTC. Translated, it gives CASTRHSERDTYEQYF.

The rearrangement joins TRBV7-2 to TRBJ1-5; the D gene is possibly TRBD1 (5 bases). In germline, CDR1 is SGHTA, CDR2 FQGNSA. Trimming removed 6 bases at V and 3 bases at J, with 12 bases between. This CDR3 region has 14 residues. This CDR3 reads CASSFIGANQPQHF. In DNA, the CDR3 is TGTGCCAGCAGTTTTATAGGGGCCAATCAGCCCCAGCATTTT.

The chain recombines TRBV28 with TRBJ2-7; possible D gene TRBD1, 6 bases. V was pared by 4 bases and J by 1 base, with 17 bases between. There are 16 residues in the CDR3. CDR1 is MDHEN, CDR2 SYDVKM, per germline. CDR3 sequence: CASSWAHGGRSYEQYF. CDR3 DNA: TGTGCCAGCAGTTGGGCCCATGGGGGCCGGTCCTACGAGCAGTACTTC.

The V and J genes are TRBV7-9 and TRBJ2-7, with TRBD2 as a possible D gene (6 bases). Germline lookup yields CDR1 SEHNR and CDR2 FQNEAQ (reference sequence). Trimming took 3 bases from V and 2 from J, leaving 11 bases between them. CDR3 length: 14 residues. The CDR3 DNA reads TGTGCCAGCAGCTTGCAGGAGGGCCCCTACGAGCAGTACTTC. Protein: CASSLQEGPYEQYF.

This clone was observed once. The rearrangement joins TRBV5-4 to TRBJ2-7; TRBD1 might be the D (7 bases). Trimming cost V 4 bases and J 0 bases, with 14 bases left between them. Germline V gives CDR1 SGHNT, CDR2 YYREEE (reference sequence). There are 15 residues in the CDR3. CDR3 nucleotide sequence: TGTGCCAGCAGCCTGGGGGGACAGTCCTCCTACGAGCAGTACTTC. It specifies CASSLGGQSSYEQYF.

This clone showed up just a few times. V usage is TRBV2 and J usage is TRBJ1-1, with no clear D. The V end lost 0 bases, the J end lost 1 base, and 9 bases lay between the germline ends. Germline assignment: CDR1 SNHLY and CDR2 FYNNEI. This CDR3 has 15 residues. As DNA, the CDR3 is TGTGCCAGCAGTGAAGCGCTTAGGAGGAACACTGAAGCTTTCTTT. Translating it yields CASSEALRRNTEAFF.

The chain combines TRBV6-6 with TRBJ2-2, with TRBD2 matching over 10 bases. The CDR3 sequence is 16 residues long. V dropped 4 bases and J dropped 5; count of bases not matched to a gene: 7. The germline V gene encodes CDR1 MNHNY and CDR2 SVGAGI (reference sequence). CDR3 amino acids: CASSSHSGRLTGELFF. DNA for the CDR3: TGTGCCAGCAGTTCCCATAGCGGGAGGCTTACCGGGGAGCTGTTTTTT.